This TCR beta chain was sequenced during a study of cytomegalovirus exposure and HLA in healthy donors. PCR was performed using 60 Vbeta and 13 Jbeta primers. The protocol was immunoSEQ multiplex PCR, while the TCRdb copy is restricted to in-frame clones and leaves out a portion. The repertoire consists of tens of thousands of clones, with approximately 81% occurring once and the leading ten covering roughly 8.9%. The CDR3 sequence is 16 residues long. Germline V gene sequence: CDR1 SGHDT, CDR2 YYEEEE. Trimming removed 4 bases from V and 5 bases from J; junction bases left unmatched: 12. This rearrangement joins TRBV5-6 to TRBJ1-3, with 7 bases aligning to TRBD1. Sequencing input: PBMCs. The clonotype was recovered from a middle-aged woman in good health and CMV-seropositive. This CDR3 reads CASSDLQQGPRNTIYF. The DNA for the CDR3 is TGTGCCAGCAGCGACCTCCAACAGGGGCCTCGAAACACCATATATTTT. The full variable domain, rest sourced from reference TRBV5-6 and TRBJ1-3, is DAGVTQSPTHLIKTRGQQVTLRCSPKSGHDTVSWYQQALGQGPQFIFQYYEEEERQRGNFPDRFSGHQFPNYSSELNVNALLLGDSALYLCASSDLQQGPRNTIYFGEGSWLTVV.